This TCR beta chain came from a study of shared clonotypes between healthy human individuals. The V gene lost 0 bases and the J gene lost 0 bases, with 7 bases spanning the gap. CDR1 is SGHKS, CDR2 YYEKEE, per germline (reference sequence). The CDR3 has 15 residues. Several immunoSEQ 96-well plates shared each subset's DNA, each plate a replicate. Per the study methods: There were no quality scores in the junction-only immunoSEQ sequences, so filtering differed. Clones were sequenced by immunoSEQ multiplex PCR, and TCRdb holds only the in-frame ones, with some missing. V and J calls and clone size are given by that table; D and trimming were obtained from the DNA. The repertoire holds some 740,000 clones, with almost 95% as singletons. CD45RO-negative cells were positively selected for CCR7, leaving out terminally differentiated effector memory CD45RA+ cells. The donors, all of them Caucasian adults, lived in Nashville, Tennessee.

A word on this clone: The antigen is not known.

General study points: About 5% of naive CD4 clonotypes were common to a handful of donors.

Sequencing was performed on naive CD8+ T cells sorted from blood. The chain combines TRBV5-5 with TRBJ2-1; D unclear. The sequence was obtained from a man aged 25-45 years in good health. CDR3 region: CASSLEWFSYNEQFF. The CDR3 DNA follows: TGTGCCAGCAGCTTGGAGTGGTTCTCCTACAATGAGCAGTTCTTC.